These 18 T cell receptor beta chains originate from one sample sequenced in a study of T cell responses to AZD1222 COVID-19 vaccine. This table comes from immunoSEQ multiplex PCR, and its TCRdb copy is limited to in-frame clones, with some not included. In the table there are 150,000 to 200,000 clones, 80% to 95% of which are singletons. The sequencing here drew on peripheral blood, taken on day 0 of AZD1222 vaccination. These receptors came from an adult in good health.

The J gene is TRBJ1-6, the V gene TRBV19, with no clear D. Deletions cut 3 bases from V and 7 bases from J, with 7 bases between. The CDR3 covers 13 residues. Germline CDR1 and CDR2: LNHDA and SQIVND (reference sequence). The CDR3 DNA sequence: TGTGCCAGTAGTATCGACGGGAATTCACCCCTCCACTTT. The encoded protein is CASSIDGNSPLHF.

V gene TRBV4-1 combines with J gene TRBJ1-2; D is uncertain. The CDR3 contains 15 residues. Trimming pared 0 bases from V and 4 bases from J, leaving 12 bases between. Germline CDR1 is MGHRA and CDR2 is YSYEKL. CDR3 loop: CASSQDRAAGYGYTF. CDR3 DNA: TGCGCCAGCAGCCAAGATCGCGCGGCTGGCTATGGCTACACCTTC.

The chain recombines TRBV10-2 with TRBJ2-7, with D perhaps matching TRBD1 (5 bases). The CDR3 extends over 12 amino acids. The ends were cut back, 6 bases at V and 7 bases at J, with 13 bases in the middle. In germline, CDR1 is WSHSY, CDR2 SAAADI. This CDR3 is CASRFSDSEQYF. CDR3 coding DNA: TGCGCCAGCAGATTCTCAGACAGTGAGCAGTACTTC.

The chain recombines TRBV2 with TRBJ1-6; the D is unclear. This CDR3 spans 14 amino acids. Germline V gene lookup returns CDR1 SNHLY and CDR2 FYNNEI. V was trimmed by 3 bases and J by 3 bases, leaving 6 bases between them. CDR3 DNA: TGTGCCAGCAGTGACCAGTTCTATAATTCACCCCTCCACTTT. It yields the protein CASSDQFYNSPLHF.

V gene TRBV6-5 combines with J gene TRBJ1-2, with D hard to call. Trimming stripped 0 bases from V and 3 bases from J, with 8 bases between. From germline, CDR1 is MNHEY and CDR2 SVGAGI. The CDR3 length is 14 residues. CDR3 loop: CASSYSEQHYGYTF. The CDR3, as DNA: TGTGCCAGCAGTTACTCCGAACAGCACTATGGCTACACCTTC.

This chain connects TRBV29-1 to TRBJ2-2; TRBD1 matches 7 bases. CDR1 SQVTM and CDR2 ANQGSEA come from the germline V gene. The junction had 5 bases not matched to a gene; V was cut back by 7 bases and J by 0 bases. The CDR3 runs 14 residues. CDR3 in amino acids: CSAKQGSNTGELFF. The DNA of the CDR3 is TGCAGCGCCAAACAGGGGTCGAACACCGGGGAGCTGTTTTTT.

This chain uses TRBV4-1 with TRBJ2-3; D may match TRBD1 or TRBD2 (5 bases each). V lost 1 base and J lost 3, with 8 bases in between. Germline V gives CDR1 MGHRA, CDR2 YSYEKL. CDR3 length: 14 residues. The CDR3 DNA reads TGCGCCAGCAGCCAAGCTTGGGGGACAGATACGCAGTATTTT. Its translation: CASSQAWGTDTQYF.

The rearrangement uses TRBV5-8 and TRBJ1-5, with D hard to call. The V end was cut by 3 bases, the J end by 4 bases, with 14 bases between. Germline CDR1 SGHTS, CDR2 YDEGEE. This CDR3 region has 15 residues. CDR3 loop: CASSYLEGWNQPQHF. CDR3 nucleotide sequence: TGTGCCAGCAGCTACCTAGAGGGCTGGAATCAGCCCCAGCATTTT.

This clone was observed a handful of times. The chain has TRBV13 and TRBJ2-7, with 7 bases lining up with TRBD1. CDR1 and CDR2 from the germline V gene are PRHDT and FYEKMQ (reference sequence). The CDR3 runs 13 residues. J gave up 6 bases and V 5 bases, and 7 bases lay outside the gene matches. The CDR3 sequence: CASSVQGWREQYF. The CDR3 bases are TGTGCCAGCAGCGTACAGGGGTGGCGCGAGCAGTACTTC.

This chain connects TRBV20-1 to TRBJ1-2; D not certain. CDR3 length: 9 amino acids. The germline CDR1 and CDR2 sequences are DFQATT and SNEGSKA (reference sequence). V gave up 8 bases and J gave up 8 bases, with 9 bases separating them. CDR3 amino acids: CSPLEGYTF. The DNA for the CDR3 is TGCAGTCCTCTGGAGGGCTACACCTTC.

The chain combines TRBV12-1 with TRBJ1-4; TRBD1, as called in the table, went unchecked against the DNA. TRBV12-1 is a pseudogene locus. This CDR3 region has 16 residues. The CDR3 spells CASSFISLQGNEKLFF. The DNA of the CDR3 is TGTGCCAGCAGCTTTATTAGTTTACAGGGTAATGAAAAACTGTTTTTT.

The J gene is TRBJ2-6, the V gene TRBV27; D ambiguous. Germline V lookup: CDR1 MNHEY, CDR2 SMNVEV (reference sequence). The CDR3 has 15 amino acids. V dropped 6 bases and J dropped 0 bases, with 9 bases sitting between them. The CDR3 sequence is CASRPITSGANVLTF. CDR3 DNA: TGTGCCAGCAGACCCATTACCTCTGGGGCCAACGTCCTGACTTTC.

The V call is TRBV4-1, the J call TRBJ1-5, with no clear D. Trimming cost V 0 bases and J 7 bases, with 13 bases left between them. This CDR3 is 15 amino acids long. In germline, CDR1 is MGHRA, CDR2 YSYEKL. DNA of the CDR3: TGCGCCAGCAGCCAAGACGGAGGAGTCGGGCAGCCCCAGCATTTT. It encodes CASSQDGGVGQPQHF.

This chain connects TRBV19 to TRBJ1-2, with D maybe TRBD1 (5 bases). The CDR3 is 14 amino acids. Germline values: CDR1 LNHDA, CDR2 SQIVND (reference sequence). The ends were cut back, 5 bases at V and 0 bases at J, with 10 bases in the middle. CDR3 nucleotide sequence: TGTGCCAGTAGTTACGCGACAGCTAACTATGGCTACACCTTC. Protein: CASSYATANYGYTF.

This clone was detected only once. The chain recombines TRBV5-4 with TRBJ2-7, with 7 positions matching TRBD1. This CDR3 spans 14 amino acids. With 0 bases clipped from V and 5 bases from J, the junction kept 5 bases outside the gene matches. CDR1 is SGHNT, CDR2 YYREEE, per germline (reference sequence). This chain's CDR3 is CASSLEGTVDEQYF. The CDR3 region has the DNA TGTGCCAGCAGCTTGGAGGGGACAGTGGACGAGCAGTACTTC.

The chain is built from TRBV5-1 and TRBJ2-7; 7 bases map to TRBD2. The germline V gene encodes CDR1 SGHRS and CDR2 YFSETQ. Trimming cost V 0 bases and J 0 bases; bases outside gene matches: 3. The CDR3 is 15 residues long. The CDR3 spells CASSLGLASSYEQYF. The CDR3 DNA is TGCGCCAGCAGCTTGGGACTAGCTAGCTCCTACGAGCAGTACTTC.

The chain recombines TRBV5-1 with TRBJ1-3; perhaps TRBD1 as D (6 bases). Germline lookup yields CDR1 SGHRS and CDR2 YFSETQ. CDR3 size: 13 residues. The V end was cut by 6 bases, the J end by 4 bases, with 11 bases between. Here the CDR3 DNA reads TGCGCCAGCAACACAGGGTCGGGAAACACCATATATTTT. It encodes CASNTGSGNTIYF.

The chain recombines TRBV5-1 with TRBJ2-1, with 12 positions matching TRBD2. V gave up 4 bases and J gave up 5 bases; unmatched junction bases: 7. The CDR3 totals 16 residues. Germline V gives CDR1 SGHRS, CDR2 YFSETQ. The CDR3 coding sequence is TGCGCCAGCAGCCCCTCCAGACTAGCGGGGGACAATGAGCAGTTCTTC. This gives the protein CASSPSRLAGDNEQFF.